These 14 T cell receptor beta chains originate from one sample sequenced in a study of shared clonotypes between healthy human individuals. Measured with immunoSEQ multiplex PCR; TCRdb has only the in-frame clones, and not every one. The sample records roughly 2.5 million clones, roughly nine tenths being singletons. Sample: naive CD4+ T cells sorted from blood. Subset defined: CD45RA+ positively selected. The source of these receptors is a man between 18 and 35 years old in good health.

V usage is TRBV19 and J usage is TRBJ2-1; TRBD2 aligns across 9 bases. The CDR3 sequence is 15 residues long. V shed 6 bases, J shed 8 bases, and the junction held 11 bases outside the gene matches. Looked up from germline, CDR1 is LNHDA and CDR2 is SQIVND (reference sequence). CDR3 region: CASRAGSGRVDEQFF. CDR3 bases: TGTGCCAGTAGAGCTGGTAGCGGGAGAGTGGATGAGCAGTTCTTC.

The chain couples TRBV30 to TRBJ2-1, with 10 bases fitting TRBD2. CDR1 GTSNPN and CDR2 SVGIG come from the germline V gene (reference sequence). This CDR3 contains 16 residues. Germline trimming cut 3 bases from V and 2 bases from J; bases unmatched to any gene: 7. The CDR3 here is CAWSTLAGVAYNEQFF. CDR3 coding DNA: TGTGCCTGGAGCACCCTAGCGGGAGTCGCCTACAATGAGCAGTTCTTC.

The CDR3 is CASSLSSAPSYEQYF. The CDR3 region has the DNA TGTGCCAGCAGCTTATCGTCCGCACCCTCCTACGAGCAGTACTTC. This chain uses TRBV7-2 with TRBJ2-7, with D unclear. Germline CDR1 reads SGHTA; CDR2 reads FQGNSA. V lost 2 bases and J 0 bases, leaving 11 bases between the germline ends. The CDR3 length is 15 residues. Full variable domain (missing parts from reference TRBV7-2 and TRBJ2-7): GAGVSQSPSNKVTEKGKDVELRCDPISGHTALYWYRQSLGQGLEFLIYFQGNSAPDKSGLPSDRFSAERTGGSVSTLTIQRTQQEDSAVYLCASSLSSAPSYEQYFGPGTRLTVT.

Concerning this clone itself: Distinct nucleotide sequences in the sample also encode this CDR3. This chain's CDR3 is CASSWDSTDTQYF. Written as DNA, the CDR3 is TGCGCCAGCAGCTGGGACTCCACAGATACGCAGTATTTT. The chain combines TRBV5-1 with TRBJ2-3; possible D gene TRBD2, 6 bases. This CDR3 is built from 13 residues. Per germline, CDR1 SGHRS and CDR2 YFSETQ. V lost 3 bases and J 2 bases, leaving 7 bases between the germline ends. Full variable domain (remainder filled in from reference TRBV5-1 and TRBJ2-3): KAGVTQTPRYLIKTRGQQVTLSCSPISGHRSVSWYQQTPGQGLQFLFEYFSETQRNKGNFPGRFSGRQFSNSRSEMNVSTLELGDSALYLCASSWDSTDTQYFGPGTRLTVL.

CDR3 DNA: TGTGCCAGCAGGTTAGGGCTAGCGGGGGACCGAGAGACCCAGTACTTC. The encoded protein is CASRLGLAGDRETQYF. V is TRBV5-8 and J is TRBJ2-5; 10 nucleotides line up with TRBD2. The CDR3 spans 16 residues. Germline-derived CDR1 and CDR2 are SGHTS and YDEGEE. V trimming: 5 bases; J trimming: 4 bases; junction bases outside the gene matches: 11.

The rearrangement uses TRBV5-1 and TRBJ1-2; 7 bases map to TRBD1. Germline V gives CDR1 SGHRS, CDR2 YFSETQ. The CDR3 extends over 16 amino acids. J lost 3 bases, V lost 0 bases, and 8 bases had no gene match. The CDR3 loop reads CASSLDGSGGYYGYTF. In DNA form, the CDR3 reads TGCGCCAGCAGCTTGGATGGCTCAGGGGGGTACTATGGCTACACCTTC. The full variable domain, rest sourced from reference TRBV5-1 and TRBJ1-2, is KAGVTQTPRYLIKTRGQQVTLSCSPISGHRSVSWYQQTPGQGLQFLFEYFSETQRNKGNFPGRFSGRQFSNSRSEMNVSTLELGDSALYLCASSLDGSGGYYGYTFGSGTRLTVV.

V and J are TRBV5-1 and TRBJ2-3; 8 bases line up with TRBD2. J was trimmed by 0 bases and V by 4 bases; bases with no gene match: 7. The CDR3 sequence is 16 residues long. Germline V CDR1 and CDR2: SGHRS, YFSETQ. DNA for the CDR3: TGCGCCAGCAGCCAAGGTAGCGGGACTAGCACAGATACGCAGTATTTT. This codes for CASSQGSGTSTDTQYF.

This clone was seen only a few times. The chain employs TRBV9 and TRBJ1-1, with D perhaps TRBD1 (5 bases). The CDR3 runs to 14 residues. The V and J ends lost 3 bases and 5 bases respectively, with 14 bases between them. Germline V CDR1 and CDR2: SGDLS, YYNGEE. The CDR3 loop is CASSARVTATEAFF. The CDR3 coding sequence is TGTGCCAGCAGCGCCAGGGTGACGGCGACTGAAGCTTTCTTT.

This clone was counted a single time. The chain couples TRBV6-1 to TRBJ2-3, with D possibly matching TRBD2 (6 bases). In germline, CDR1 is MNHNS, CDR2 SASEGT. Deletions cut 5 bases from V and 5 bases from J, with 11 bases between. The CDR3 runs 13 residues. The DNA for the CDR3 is TGTGCCAGCAGTAGGAGGGTGGGAGATACGCAGTATTTT. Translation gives CASSRRVGDTQYF.

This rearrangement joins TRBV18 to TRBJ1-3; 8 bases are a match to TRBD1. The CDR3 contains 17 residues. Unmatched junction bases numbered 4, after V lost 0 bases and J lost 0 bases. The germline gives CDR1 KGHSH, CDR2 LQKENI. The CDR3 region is CASSPPTGEGSGNTIYF. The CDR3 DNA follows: TGTGCCAGCTCACCACCGACAGGGGAGGGCTCTGGAAACACCATATATTTT.

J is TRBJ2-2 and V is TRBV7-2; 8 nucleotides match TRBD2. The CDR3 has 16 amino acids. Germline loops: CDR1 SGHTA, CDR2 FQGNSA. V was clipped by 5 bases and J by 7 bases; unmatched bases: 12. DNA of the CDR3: TGTGCCAGCAGCCTTTCCCGGACTAGCACCGGCGGGGAGCTGTTTTTT. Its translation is CASSLSRTSTGGELFF.

The CDR3 sequence is CATKTASGSTGELFF. DNA for the CDR3: TGTGCCACCAAAACGGCTAGCGGAAGCACCGGGGAGCTGTTTTTT. This chain links TRBV2 with TRBJ2-2; 7 nucleotides line up with TRBD2. The length of the CDR3 is 15 residues. After removal of 10 bases from V and 4 bases from J, the junction contained 12 bases not matched to a gene. Looked up from germline, CDR1 is SNHLY and CDR2 is FYNNEI.

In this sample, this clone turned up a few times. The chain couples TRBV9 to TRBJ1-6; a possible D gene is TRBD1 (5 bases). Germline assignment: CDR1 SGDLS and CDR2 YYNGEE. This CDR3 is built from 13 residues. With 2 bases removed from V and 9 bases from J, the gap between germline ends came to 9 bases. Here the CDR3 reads CASSVQGSSPLHF. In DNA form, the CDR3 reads TGTGCCAGCAGCGTGCAGGGATCTTCACCCCTCCACTTT. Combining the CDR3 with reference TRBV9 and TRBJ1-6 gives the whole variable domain DSGVTQTPKHLITATGQRVTLRCSPRSGDLSVYWYQQSLDQGLQFLIQYYNGEERAKGNILERFSAQQFPDLHSELNLSSLELGDSALYFCASSVQGSSPLHFGNGTRLTVT.

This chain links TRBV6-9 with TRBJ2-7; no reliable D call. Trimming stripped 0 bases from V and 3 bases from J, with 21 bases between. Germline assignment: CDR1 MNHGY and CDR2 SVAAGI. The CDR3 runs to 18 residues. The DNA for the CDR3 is TGTGCCAGCAGTTATTCCCCCCCCGTCTCCCGGCCTCTCTACGAGCAGTACTTC. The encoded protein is CASSYSPPVSRPLYEQYF.